The next 31 T cell receptor beta chains were all read from a single sample in a study of blood T cell repertoires in COVID-19. The repertoire was sequenced with immunoSEQ multiplex PCR; TCRdb's copy has only in-frame clones and lacks some. Of under 100,000 clones detected, roughly 90% appear once; the ten largest clones hold around 14%. The sequenced material came from peripheral blood. The receptor source for this set is a male donor with acute or convalescent COVID-19.

The CDR3: CSVEDPLGVDTQYF. CDR3 sequence (DNA): TGCAGCGTTGAAGATCCGCTAGGAGTAGATACGCAGTATTTT. V usage is TRBV29-1 and J usage is TRBJ2-3; no firm D call. The germline CDR1 and CDR2 sequences are SQVTM and ANQGSEA. Trimming removed 0 bases from V and 5 bases from J, with 12 bases in between. The CDR3 consists of 14 residues.

The V gene is TRBV5-4, the J gene TRBJ2-5; a weak D match, TRBD1 (6 bases). This CDR3 contains 16 residues. Germline V gene sequence: CDR1 SGHNT, CDR2 YYREEE (reference sequence). Trimming shortened V by 4 bases and J by 1 base, and 17 bases separated the two germline ends. CDR3 amino acids: CASSRNRDTFQETQYF. As DNA, the CDR3 is TGTGCCAGCAGCCGCAACCGGGACACTTTCCAAGAGACCCAGTACTTC.

The V call is TRBV28, the J call TRBJ2-7, with D perhaps TRBD1 (6 bases). The CDR3 spans 12 residues. Deletions cut 3 bases from V and 6 bases from J, with 9 bases between. CDR1 MDHEN and CDR2 SYDVKM come from the germline V gene. CDR3 residues: CASSLLGAEQYF. CDR3 DNA: TGTGCCAGCAGTTTGTTGGGGGCCGAGCAGTACTTC. The whole variable domain, remainder taken from reference TRBV28 and TRBJ2-7, is DVKVTQSSRYLVKRTGEKVFLECVQDMDHENMFWYRQDPGLGLRLIYFSYDVKMKEKGDIPEGYSVSREKKERFSLILESASTNQTSMYLCASSLLGAEQYFGPGTRLTVT.

This rearrangement joins TRBV6-5 to TRBJ2-7; a possible D gene is TRBD1 (7 bases). This CDR3 region has 15 residues. V lost 2 bases, J lost 5 bases, and 16 bases lay in between. CDR1 and CDR2 (germline): MNHEY, SVGAGI. The CDR3 nucleotides read TGTGCCAGCAGTTACGCGCAGGGGGGAGGCGACGAGCAGTACTTC. This encodes CASSYAQGGGDEQYF.

The count of this clone is one. This chain joins TRBV7-2 and TRBJ1-1; maybe TRBD1 (5 bases). Looked up from germline, CDR1 is SGHTA and CDR2 is FQGNSA. The V gene lost 5 bases and the J gene lost 5 bases, with 18 bases spanning the gap. CDR3 length equals 15 residues. The CDR3 region is CASSLRASEGTEAFF. The CDR3 coding sequence is TGTGCCAGCAGCCTAAGGGCCTCGGAGGGGACTGAAGCTTTCTTT.

This sequence joins TRBV10-3 and TRBJ2-7; tentative D call: TRBD2 (6 bases). The CDR3 contains 15 residues. V was pared by 6 bases and J by 2 bases, with 17 bases between. The germline V gene has CDR1 ENHRY and CDR2 SYGVKD. The CDR3 is CAIREGQGAAYEQYF. CDR3 coding DNA: TGTGCCATCAGGGAGGGGCAGGGTGCGGCCTACGAGCAGTACTTC.

This chain connects TRBV6-5 to TRBJ1-1, with TRBD1 as a possible D gene (6 bases). This CDR3 comprises 11 residues. Germline V gene lookup returns CDR1 MNHEY and CDR2 SVGAGI. V shed 6 bases and J shed 5 bases, with 7 bases lying between them. The CDR3 region is CASSQGTEAFF. CDR3 coding DNA: TGTGCCAGCAGCCAGGGGACTGAAGCTTTCTTT.

This chain joins TRBV12-3 or TRBV12-4 and TRBJ1-4; weak D call: TRBD1 (5 bases). CDR3 length: 13 amino acids. V was pared by 3 bases and J by 8 bases, with 10 bases between. This CDR3 reads CASSFAGKEKLFF. The CDR3 DNA reads as TGTGCCAGCAGTTTCGCAGGGAAGGAAAAACTGTTTTTT.

V and J are TRBV4-1 and TRBJ1-3; a possible D gene is TRBD1 (5 bases). The CDR3 loop spans 16 amino acids. Germline V CDR1 and CDR2: MGHRA, YSYEKL. Between the trimmed V and J ends, which lost 3 bases and 2 bases, there was a span of 14 bases. CDR3 sequence reads: CASSQAGTAAGNTIYF. Written as DNA, the CDR3 is TGCGCCAGCAGCCAGGCGGGGACGGCAGCTGGAAACACCATATATTTT.

This chain links TRBV25-1 with TRBJ2-2, with D perhaps TRBD1 (6 bases). This CDR3 spans 14 amino acids. Germline assignment: CDR1 MGHDK and CDR2 SYGVNS. V shed 4 bases and J shed 5 bases, with 11 bases lying between them. The CDR3 nucleotides read TGTGCCAGCAGTGTCAGGGGTGGGACCGGGGAGCTGTTTTTT. Translating gives CASSVRGGTGELFF.

This chain joins TRBV6-6 and TRBJ2-7; D not certain. The CDR3 consists of 12 residues. Trimming took off 9 bases at V and 7 bases at J, with 16 bases between the two ends. Germline V gene sequence: CDR1 MNHNY, CDR2 SVGAGI (reference sequence). CDR3 loop: CASCSVGDEQYF. In DNA form, the CDR3 reads TGTGCCAGTTGCTCAGTGGGCGATGAGCAGTACTTC.

This clone was counted between two and nine times. This chain connects TRBV2 to TRBJ2-1, with 9 positions matching TRBD1. The CDR3 totals 13 residues. Germline V CDR1 and CDR2: SNHLY, FYNNEI. Unmatched junction bases numbered 8, after V lost 3 bases and J lost 14 bases. Here the CDR3 reads CASSDMRQGVKFF. In DNA, the CDR3 is TGTGCCAGCAGTGATATGCGACAGGGGGTGAAGTTCTTC.

This CDR3 is CASSIQPQTGGEGQPQHF. The DNA of the CDR3 is TGCGCCAGCAGCATACAACCTCAGACAGGGGGCGAGGGTCAGCCCCAGCATTTT. This sequence joins TRBV5-1 and TRBJ1-5, with 10 bases fitting TRBD1. Germline V CDR1 and CDR2: SGHRS, YFSETQ. There are 18 residues in the CDR3. V was clipped by 4 bases and J by 6 bases; unmatched bases: 16.

CDR3 amino acids: CSVPWGAGSEAFF. CDR3 in DNA: TGCAGCGTCCCCTGGGGTGCGGGCTCTGAAGCTTTCTTT. The gene calls are TRBV29-1 and TRBJ1-1; no definite D call. CDR1 is SQVTM and CDR2 is ANQGSEA in the germline V gene. V gave up 6 bases and J gave up 6 bases, with 17 bases separating them. CDR3 length: 13 amino acids.

V usage is TRBV19 and J usage is TRBJ2-3; D unresolved. Germline loops: CDR1 LNHDA, CDR2 SQIVND (reference sequence). CDR3 length equals 15 residues. V lost 3 bases to trimming and J lost 3 bases, with 13 bases between them. CDR3 coding DNA: TGTGCCAGTAGTATGGGCAGGCCTGGGACAGATACGCAGTATTTT. This codes for CASSMGRPGTDTQYF.

The chain combines TRBV19 with TRBJ2-3; perhaps TRBD1 as D (5 bases). V dropped 0 bases and J dropped 0 bases, with 7 bases sitting between them. The CDR3 contains 15 residues. Germline CDR1 is LNHDA and CDR2 is SQIVND (reference sequence). DNA for the CDR3: TGTGCCAGTAGTATAGAAGGGGCAAGCACAGATACGCAGTATTTT. This codes for CASSIEGASTDTQYF.

The chain recombines TRBV24-1 with TRBJ2-3, with TRBD1 identical over 8 bases. V gave up 3 bases and J gave up 0 bases; unmatched junction bases: 4. Germline V gene data show CDR1 as KGHDR and CDR2 as SFDVKD. This CDR3 contains 16 residues. CDR3: CATSDRRGLSTDTQYF. In DNA, the CDR3 is TGTGCCACCAGTGATCGCAGGGGGCTCAGCACAGATACGCAGTATTTT.

The rearrangement joins TRBV7-2 to TRBJ2-4, with D perhaps TRBD1 (5 bases). V lost 1 base to trimming and J lost 7 bases, with 11 bases between them. The germline CDR1 and CDR2 sequences are SGHTA and FQGNSA. This CDR3 region has 14 residues. The chain's CDR3 is CASSLGRGRNIQYF. In DNA form, the CDR3 reads TGTGCCAGCAGCTTAGGTAGGGGTCGGAACATTCAGTACTTC.

This chain joins TRBV7-3 and TRBJ1-6; D unresolved. This CDR3 comprises 13 residues. The germline V gene encodes CDR1 SGHTA and CDR2 FQGTGA. V lost 5 bases to trimming and J lost 4 bases, with 6 bases between them. The CDR3 region has the DNA TGTGCCAGCAGCGAAGCATATAATTCACCCCTCCACTTT. Translating it yields CASSEAYNSPLHF.

The chain combines TRBV18 with TRBJ1-4; the match to TRBD1 covers 8 bases. There are 17 residues in the CDR3. The germline gives CDR1 KGHSH, CDR2 LQKENI. Losses at the gene ends were 4 bases for V and 6 bases for J; bases not matched to a gene: 13. The DNA for the CDR3 is TGTGCCAGCTCACTCCTTACCATCAGGGGGCTCGATGAAAAACTGTTTTTT. This gives the protein CASSLLTIRGLDEKLFF.

The chain is built from TRBV3-1 (or the pseudogene TRBV3-2) and TRBJ2-2, with 11 nucleotides matching TRBD1. Germline V lookup: CDR1 LGHDT, CDR2 YNNKEL (reference sequence). J was trimmed by 5 bases and V by 4 bases; bases with no gene match: 3. The CDR3 length is 15 residues. The CDR3 is CASSLGTGGTGELFF. CDR3 coding DNA: TGTGCCAGCAGCCTCGGGACAGGGGGAACCGGGGAGCTGTTTTTT.

This clone came up once. The gene calls are TRBV6-5 and TRBJ1-3; 7 bases fit TRBD1. The CDR3 is 14 amino acids. The trim removed 5 bases at V and 3 bases at J, leaving 4 bases unmatched. Germline V CDR1 and CDR2: MNHEY, SVGAGI. The CDR3 region is CASSKTGIGNTIYF. The CDR3 nucleotides read TGTGCCAGCAGTAAGACAGGGATTGGAAACACCATATATTTT.

The chain links TRBV21-1 to TRBJ2-7; no check of the table's D call, TRBD1, against the DNA was made. TRBV21-1 is a pseudogene segment. The CDR3 has 15 residues. DNA for the CDR3: TGTGCCAGCAGCGTACCGAATCCAGTTATCCACGAGCAGTACTTC. It specifies CASSVPNPVIHEQYF.

This chain uses TRBV28 with TRBJ1-4; 9 nucleotides align to TRBD1. The trim removed 10 bases at V and 6 bases at J, leaving 6 bases unmatched. Germline CDR1 is MDHEN and CDR2 is SYDVKM. The CDR3 is made up of 13 amino acids. Here the CDR3 reads CATQQGADEKLFF. CDR3 DNA: TGTGCCACCCAACAGGGGGCGGATGAAAAACTGTTTTTT.

The chain uses TRBV7-2 and TRBJ1-1, with D tentatively TRBD1 (5 bases). V gave up 4 bases and J gave up 0 bases, with 12 bases separating them. The CDR3 sequence is 15 residues long. Germline CDR1 SGHTA, CDR2 FQGNSA. The CDR3 loop reads CASSYDSLMNTEAFF. The CDR3 bases are TGTGCCAGCAGCTACGACAGCCTCATGAACACTGAAGCTTTCTTT.

The rearrangement joins TRBV5-1 to TRBJ2-1; TRBD2 matches 7 bases. Germline CDR1 SGHRS, CDR2 YFSETQ. V was clipped by 6 bases and J by 7 bases; unmatched bases: 16. This CDR3 is 16 amino acids long. CDR3 bases: TGCGCCAGCATGGCGGGAGTAGCCACGGTGGGGAATGAGCAGTTCTTC. Its translation: CASMAGVATVGNEQFF. The whole variable domain, remainder taken from reference TRBV5-1 and TRBJ2-1, is KAGVTQTPRYLIKTRGQQVTLSCSPISGHRSVSWYQQTPGQGLQFLFEYFSETQRNKGNFPGRFSGRQFSNSRSEMNVSTLELGDSALYLCASMAGVATVGNEQFFGPGTRLTVL.

The chain links TRBV6-4 to TRBJ2-3, with 7 bases aligning to TRBD1. This CDR3 comprises 15 residues. Trimming removed 0 bases from V and 5 bases from J; junction bases left unmatched: 5. Germline lookup yields CDR1 MRHNA and CDR2 SNTAGT. The DNA for the CDR3 is TGTGCCAGCAGTGACTCGAAGGGGGCGAGAGATACGCAGTATTTT. Translated, it gives CASSDSKGARDTQYF.

The V call is TRBV7-9, the J call TRBJ2-5, with 9 bases that match TRBD2. After removal of 3 bases from V and 5 bases from J, the junction contained 7 bases not matched to a gene. Germline-derived CDR1 and CDR2 are SEHNR and FQNEAQ (reference sequence). The CDR3 is 15 amino acids. The CDR3 spells CASSFRGGAGETQYF. As DNA, the CDR3 is TGTGCCAGCAGCTTTCGCGGGGGGGCCGGGGAGACCCAGTACTTC.

The chain uses TRBV5-1 and TRBJ2-1, with TRBD1 identical over 8 bases. Trimming took 0 bases from V and 3 from J; bases not matched to a gene: 2. CDR1 is SGHRS and CDR2 is YFSETQ in the germline V gene. This CDR3 is 15 amino acids long. CDR3 DNA: TGCGCCAGCAGCTTGGTAGGACAGGGCTACAATGAGCAGTTCTTC. Protein: CASSLVGQGYNEQFF.

The chain recombines TRBV30 with TRBJ2-3; maybe TRBD2 (6 bases). V was shortened by 0 bases and J by 5 bases, with 21 bases between the two germline ends. Germline loops: CDR1 GTSNPN, CDR2 SVGIG (reference sequence). The CDR3 has 17 amino acids. Written as DNA, the CDR3 is TGTGCCTGGAGTGTAGCCCCCTCAGCGGGTGTCAGAGATACGCAGTATTTT. This codes for CAWSVAPSAGVRDTQYF. The full variable domain, rest sourced from reference TRBV30 and TRBJ2-3, is SQTIHQWPATLVQPVGSPLSLECTVEGTSNPNLYWYRQAAGRGLQLLFYSVGIGQISSEVPQNLSASRPQDRQFILSSKKLLLSDSGFYLCAWSVAPSAGVRDTQYFGPGTRLTVL.

V is TRBV6-5 and J is TRBJ2-5; TRBD2 agrees at 9 bases. V trimming: 6 bases; J trimming: 5 bases; junction bases outside the gene matches: 4. CDR1 is MNHEY and CDR2 is SVGAGI in the germline V gene. CDR3 size: 13 residues. The chain's CDR3 is CASRASGAETQYF. The CDR3 nucleotides are TGTGCCAGCAGGGCTAGCGGGGCGGAGACCCAGTACTTC.